Following are 10 T cell receptor beta chains from one sample sequenced in a study of Ad26.COV2.S vaccination and SARS-CoV-2 variants. TCRdb keeps only in-frame clones here, not all; method: immunoSEQ multiplex PCR. The sample includes about 420,000 clones, 88% of them seen just once. Treatment reported: some 20 received Ad26.COV2.S at low or high dose, single or two shots; roughly five received placebo; per-sample allocation not given. The study sampled participants on day 63 after the first vaccine or placebo injection. The sample in question was peripheral blood, obtained in a trial of Ad26.COV2.S vaccine versus placebo. These receptor sequences come from a person between 18 and 60 years old who received the Ad26.COV2.S COVID-19 vaccine or a placebo.

This clone was counted only a few times. The chain combines TRBV19 with TRBJ1-6; perhaps TRBD1 as D (5 bases). Germline assignment: CDR1 LNHDA and CDR2 SQIVND (reference sequence). The CDR3 sequence is 17 residues long. Trimming removed 7 bases at V and 7 bases at J, with 23 bases between. DNA of the CDR3: TGTGCCAGTACCGCAATCCTAAGGGCAGGGACGAATTCACCCCTCCACTTT. Translated: CASTAILRAGTNSPLHF.

The chain joins TRBV28 to TRBJ2-7; no definite D call. Germline V gene lookup returns CDR1 MDHEN and CDR2 SYDVKM. V dropped 7 bases and J dropped 2 bases, with 12 bases sitting between them. There are 13 residues in the CDR3. The DNA of the CDR3 is TGTGCCAGCAATATGGGCAGAACCTACGAGCAGTACTTC. Its translation is CASNMGRTYEQYF. The variable domain in full, completed from reference TRBV28 and TRBJ2-7, reads DVKVTQSSRYLVKRTGEKVFLECVQDMDHENMFWYRQDPGLGLRLIYFSYDVKMKEKGDIPEGYSVSREKKERFSLILESASTNQTSMYLCASNMGRTYEQYFGPGTRLTVT.

CDR3 protein: CASSTAQAYEQYF. The CDR3 DNA is TGTGCCAGTAGTACCGCACAAGCCTACGAGCAGTACTTC. This chain connects TRBV19 to TRBJ2-7; D gene unclear. Germline-derived CDR1 and CDR2 are LNHDA and SQIVND (reference sequence). The CDR3 runs 13 residues. V was shortened by 4 bases and J by 2 bases, with 9 bases between the two germline ends.

The chain is built from TRBV9 and TRBJ2-6; D ambiguous. V shed 4 bases and J shed 1 base, with 12 bases lying between them. Per the germline V gene, CDR1 is SGDLS and CDR2 is YYNGEE. The CDR3 covers 16 residues. CDR3 region: CASSPIAGSGANVLTF. The CDR3 DNA sequence: TGTGCCAGCAGCCCTATAGCCGGGTCTGGGGCCAACGTCCTGACTTTC.

The chain uses TRBV28 and TRBJ1-5, with a weak D call TRBD1 (5 bases). Deletions cut 6 bases from V and 3 bases from J, with 9 bases between. CDR1 is MDHEN and CDR2 is SYDVKM in the germline V gene. The length of the CDR3 is 13 residues. CDR3 residues: CASSWGFNQPQHF. CDR3 coding DNA: TGTGCCAGCAGCTGGGGCTTCAATCAGCCCCAGCATTTT.

The chain uses TRBV27 and TRBJ1-6; D ambiguous. Germline assignment: CDR1 MNHEY and CDR2 SMNVEV (reference sequence). This CDR3 spans 14 amino acids. V was trimmed by 6 bases and J by 5 bases, leaving 11 bases between them. CDR3 sequence: CASRGRLNNSPLHF. The DNA of the CDR3 is TGTGCCAGCAGGGGCCGACTGAATAATTCACCCCTCCACTTT.

DNA of the CDR3: TGTGCCAGCGAAGACAGGCGGCCGAATTCACCCCTCCACTTT. This codes for CASEDRRPNSPLHF. V usage is TRBV19 and J usage is TRBJ1-6, with D possibly being TRBD1 (6 bases). The ends were cut back, 9 bases at V and 7 bases at J, with 16 bases in the middle. The CDR3 covers 14 residues. CDR1 is LNHDA, CDR2 SQIVND, per germline (reference sequence).

Details on this clone: Its ends do not fully match the called genes, so a read error is possible. The rearrangement joins TRBV19 to TRBJ1-2; D call uncertain. CDR1 is LNHDA and CDR2 is SQIVND in the germline V gene (reference sequence). There are 14 residues in the CDR3. The CDR3 spells CASSMILRIESGVF. The CDR3 DNA follows: TGTGCCAGTAGTATGATCCTCCGGATCGAATCGGGAGTTTTC.

This CDR3 is CASSRGTDTQYF. The CDR3 coding sequence is TGTGCCAGCAGCAGGGGGACAGATACGCAGTATTTT. The rearrangement joins TRBV5-8 to TRBJ2-3; D is perhaps TRBD1 (6 bases). The germline CDR1 and CDR2 sequences are SGHTS and YDEGEE. This CDR3 comprises 12 residues. The ends were cut back, 4 bases at V and 3 bases at J, with 6 bases in the middle.

This clone occurred a few times. The rearrangement joins TRBV4-3 to TRBJ2-5; perhaps TRBD1 as D (6 bases). This CDR3 has 16 amino acids. V gave up 3 bases and J gave up 5 bases, with 19 bases separating them. Germline V CDR1 and CDR2: LGHNA, YSLEER. The CDR3 reads CASSQSHRDVLETQYF. CDR3 DNA sequence: TGCGCCAGCAGCCAGTCCCACAGGGACGTATTGGAGACCCAGTACTTC.